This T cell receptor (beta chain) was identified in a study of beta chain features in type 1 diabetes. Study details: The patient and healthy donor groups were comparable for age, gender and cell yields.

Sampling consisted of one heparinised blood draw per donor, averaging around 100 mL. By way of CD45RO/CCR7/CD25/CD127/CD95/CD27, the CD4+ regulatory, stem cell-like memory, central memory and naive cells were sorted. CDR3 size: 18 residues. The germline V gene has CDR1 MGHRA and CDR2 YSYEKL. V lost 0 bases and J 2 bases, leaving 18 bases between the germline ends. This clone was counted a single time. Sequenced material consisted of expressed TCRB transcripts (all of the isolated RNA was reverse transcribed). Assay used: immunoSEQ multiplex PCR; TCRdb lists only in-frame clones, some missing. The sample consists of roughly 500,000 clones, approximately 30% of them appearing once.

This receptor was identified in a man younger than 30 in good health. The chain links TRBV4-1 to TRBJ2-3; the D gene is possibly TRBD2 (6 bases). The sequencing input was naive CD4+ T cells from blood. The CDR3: CASSQEAGNPLFTDTQYF. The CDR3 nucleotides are TGCGCCAGCAGCCAAGAGGCGGGAAACCCCTTGTTCACAGATACGCAGTATTTT.